This TCR beta chain comes out of a study of blood T cell repertoires in COVID-19. Study summary: The cDNA or gDNA used as material had been derived from T cells, B-cell-depleted T cells, or PBMCs.

The CDR3 is 15 residues long. From germline, CDR1 is SQVTM and CDR2 ANQGSEA. The ends were cut back, 3 bases at V and 2 bases at J, with 16 bases in the middle. Profiled with immunoSEQ multiplex PCR; TCRdb holds only in-frame clones, not every one. This table holds fewer than 100,000 clones, roughly nine tenths found once. The specimen sequenced was peripheral blood. V and J are TRBV29-1 and TRBJ1-2; the D gene is possibly TRBD1 (5 bases). The clonotype was recovered from a man between 50 and 59 years old with acute or convalescent COVID-19. This CDR3 is CSVEGSRESNYGYTF. CDR3 coding DNA: TGCAGCGTTGAGGGTTCCAGGGAATCCAACTATGGCTACACCTTC.